The 3 T cell receptor beta chains given below trace back to one sample, sequenced in a study of T cells in Graves' hyperthyroidism and ophthalmopathy (dated by TCRdb to the late 2010s). The library was obtained by multiplex PCR. The sequencer listed for this sample is Illumina HiSeq 2000. The TCR beta CDR3 regions were amplified from RNA transcripts. The first round of RT-PCR for the TCR CDR3 was performed with the HTBI primer set and the Qiagen OneStep RT-PCR kit. The public reads were quality trimmed at Q25 with fastp and then assembled into clones with MiXCR by TCRdb, keeping productive beta chains. Merged by CDR3 protein, the rows form single entries marked with the most common genes and DNA. Across this sample there are about 600,000 distinct CDR3 sequences, with 14% seen only once. Together, the top ten hold around 7% of the sample. Sequencing used blood. Source of these receptors: a woman between 18 and 30 years old with Graves' ophthalmopathy.

This clonotype was counted ten times or more. This chain links TRBV28 with TRBJ1-1; the D gene is possibly TRBD1 (6 bases). Germline assignment: CDR1 MDHEN and CDR2 SYDVKM. The V and J ends lost 3 bases and 1 base respectively, with 30 bases between them. This CDR3 region has 21 residues. CDR3 in DNA: TGTGCCAGCAGTTTTTGGGGGCCGCTCACACAGCCTGGACGTGGGAACACTGAAGCTTTCTTT. Translated, it gives CASSFWGPLTQPGRGNTEAFF.

This clonotype has a count of ten or more. This chain connects TRBV30 to TRBJ2-2; 10 bases align to TRBD1. The CDR3 consists of 14 residues. The junction had 4 bases not matched to a gene; V was cut back by 3 bases and J by 6 bases. Per the germline V gene, CDR1 is GTSNPN and CDR2 is SVGIG (reference sequence). The CDR3 DNA reads TGTGCCTGGAGCCGGGACAGGGGAGCCGGGGAGCTGTTTTTT. Translated, it gives CAWSRDRGAGELFF.

This clonotype was seen a handful of times. The chain has TRBV19 and TRBJ2-7; 9 nucleotides match TRBD1. The junction had 0 bases not matched to a gene; V was cut back by 0 bases and J by 3 bases. This CDR3 comprises 14 residues. Germline V gives CDR1 LNHDA, CDR2 SQIVND (reference sequence). The chain's CDR3 is CASSIEDRGYEQYF. CDR3 nucleotide sequence: TGTGCCAGTAGTATAGAGGACAGGGGCTACGAGCAGTACTTC.